Sequencing of this TCR beta chain was carried out in a study of tumour-infiltrating T cells in Burkitt lymphoma. Study context: Patients covered every epidemiological subtype of Burkitt lymphoma. Overall and progression-free survival were predicted by productive clonality.

V gave up 4 bases and J gave up 10 bases, with 8 bases separating them. This CDR3 contains 11 residues. Germline CDR1 SGHAT, CDR2 FQNNGV. Profiling relied on immunoSEQ multiplex PCR, and the TCRdb table lists in-frame clones only, not all of them. The sample comprises over 1,000 clones, 30% to 40% of which are singletons, and roughly 14% rests with the top ten. Findings of the study overall: Public clonotypes, several, appeared across numerous Burkitt lymphoma patients.

Details on this clone: What it binds is not known.

The clonotype was recovered from a human donor with Burkitt lymphoma. Sequencing input: tumor tissue. The rearrangement links TRBV11-2 to TRBJ2-1, with D unresolved. This chain's CDR3 is CASSYSREQFF. CDR3 DNA sequence: TGTGCCAGCAGCTATAGCAGGGAGCAGTTCTTC.